One sample yielded the 30 T cell receptor beta chains listed below, sequenced in a study of T cells in localized non-small cell lung cancer. This table comes from immunoSEQ multiplex PCR, and its TCRdb copy is limited to in-frame clones, with some not included. The data contain about 52,000 clones, over 70% of them singletons. The sequencing used PBMCs, collected before any cancer treatment. The source of these receptors is a woman aged 35 to 70 with stage II lung adenocarcinoma.

The chain couples TRBV6-5 to TRBJ1-2, with unresolved D. The CDR3 is 14 amino acids. Trimming shortened V by 4 bases and J by 9 bases, and 18 bases separated the two germline ends. Germline V CDR1 and CDR2: MNHEY, SVGAGI. The DNA for the CDR3 is TGTGCCAGCAGTTTCGAACCCTCCGGTGCTCGCTACACCTTC. Translation gives CASSFEPSGARYTF.

V is TRBV19 and J is TRBJ2-1, with 13 nucleotides matching TRBD2. The V segment lost 7 bases and the J segment 4 bases; nucleotides outside the gene matches: 10. The CDR3 is made up of 17 amino acids. Germline CDR1 is LNHDA and CDR2 is SQIVND (reference sequence). The CDR3 here is CASTLLAGGRNYNEQFF. The DNA for the CDR3 is TGTGCCAGTACCTTACTAGCGGGGGGGCGGAATTACAATGAGCAGTTCTTC.

The chain employs TRBV11-3 and TRBJ1-2; D call uncertain. With 0 bases removed from V and 5 bases from J, the gap between germline ends came to 7 bases. Germline V CDR1 and CDR2: SGHNT, YENEEA. The CDR3 is 13 amino acids. The CDR3: CASSLDRLYGYTF. The CDR3 region has the DNA TGTGCCAGCAGCTTAGACAGGTTATATGGCTACACCTTC.

V gene TRBV23-1 combines with J gene TRBJ2-7, with 13 bases identical to TRBD2. TRBV23-1 qualifies as an ORF whose function is uncertain. The junction had 4 bases not matched to a gene; V was cut back by 3 bases and J by 2 bases. This CDR3 has 16 amino acids. CDR3 protein: CASSQTTSGGTYEQYF. The CDR3 DNA follows: TGCGCCAGCAGTCAGACGACTAGCGGGGGGACCTACGAGCAGTACTTC.

The chain combines TRBV5-1 with TRBJ2-5; 10 bases fit TRBD2. The CDR3 runs 15 residues. Trimming took 0 bases from V and 1 from J; bases not matched to a gene: 0. Germline V gene sequence: CDR1 SGHRS, CDR2 YFSETQ. The CDR3 loop reads CASSLGLAGQETQYF. The DNA for the CDR3 is TGCGCCAGCAGCTTGGGACTAGCGGGCCAAGAGACCCAGTACTTC.

V and J are TRBV7-2 and TRBJ2-7, with D tentatively TRBD1 (6 bases). The CDR3 is 14 residues long. The germline V gene encodes CDR1 SGHTA and CDR2 FQGNSA. Trimming took 5 bases from V and 0 from J, leaving 11 bases between them. CDR3 bases: TGTGCCAGCAGCCCCGACAGGACCTCCTACGAGCAGTACTTC. It codes for CASSPDRTSYEQYF.

This rearrangement joins TRBV18 to TRBJ2-7; 12 bases align to TRBD1. Germline lookup yields CDR1 KGHSH and CDR2 LQKENI. V was clipped by 6 bases and J by 5 bases; unmatched bases: 5. The CDR3 length is 14 residues. Written as DNA, the CDR3 is TGTGCCAGCTCTCGGGACAGGGGGCACAACGAGCAGTACTTC. Protein sequence: CASSRDRGHNEQYF.

The chain is built from TRBV29-1 and TRBJ2-7; 8 bases map to TRBD1. This CDR3 is built from 13 residues. Germline V gene lookup returns CDR1 SQVTM and CDR2 ANQGSEA. V lost 6 bases, J lost 0 bases, and 4 bases stayed unmatched. The CDR3 region is CSVARGRSYEQYF. DNA of the CDR3: TGCAGCGTCGCCAGGGGGCGCTCCTACGAGCAGTACTTC.

The chain joins TRBV29-1 to TRBJ2-1; a weak D match, TRBD2 (7 bases). Germline V gene data show CDR1 as SQVTM and CDR2 as ANQGSEA. The V end was cut by 7 bases, the J end by 2 bases, with 12 bases between. The CDR3 extends over 13 amino acids. This CDR3 is CSARGAAYNEQFF. The CDR3, as DNA: TGCAGCGCTCGGGGGGCCGCCTACAATGAGCAGTTCTTC.

On this clone itself: The same CDR3 is also encoded by other DNA sequences in this sample. This chain joins TRBV4-1 and TRBJ1-4; a weak D match, TRBD1 (6 bases). V lost 0 bases, J lost 5 bases, and 13 bases lay in between. Per germline, CDR1 MGHRA and CDR2 YSYEKL. The CDR3 contains 16 residues. The DNA of the CDR3 is TGCGCCAGCAGCCAAGAGCTTAGGGGGTTCAATGAAAAACTGTTTTTT. Amino acid sequence: CASSQELRGFNEKLFF.

This clone occurred once. V and J are TRBV7-6 and TRBJ2-1; TRBD1 is a possible D gene (6 bases). The CDR3 is 16 residues long. CDR1 is SGHVS, CDR2 FNYEAQ, per germline. Trimming left V 4 bases short and J 3 bases short, with 16 bases between. In nucleotides, the CDR3 is TGTGCCAGCAGCTCCTTACCCCAGGGGTACTACAATGAGCAGTTCTTC. It yields the protein CASSSLPQGYYNEQFF.

This sequence joins TRBV27 and TRBJ1-3; D is perhaps TRBD1 (6 bases). The CDR3 loop spans 15 amino acids. The V and J ends lost 3 bases and 4 bases respectively, with 13 bases between them. The germline gives CDR1 MNHEY, CDR2 SMNVEV (reference sequence). The DNA for the CDR3 is TGTGCCAGCAGTTTCGGCAGGGGTGGAGGAAACACCATATATTTT. Protein product: CASSFGRGGGNTIYF.

The chain employs TRBV7-2 and TRBJ2-1, with no clear D. The V gene's germline CDR1 is SGHTA and CDR2 FQGNSA. The CDR3 covers 13 residues. Trimming left V 0 bases short and J 6 bases short, with 6 bases between. The CDR3 spells CASSLAVSNEQFF. The DNA of the CDR3 is TGTGCCAGCAGCTTAGCGGTATCCAATGAGCAGTTCTTC.

V usage is TRBV2 and J usage is TRBJ2-1, with 15 bases that match TRBD2. Trimming removed 6 bases from V and 0 bases from J; junction bases left unmatched: 3. Germline V gives CDR1 SNHLY, CDR2 FYNNEI. The CDR3 covers 17 residues. This CDR3 reads CASRRTSGGASYNEQFF. The CDR3, as DNA: TGTGCCAGCAGGAGGACTAGCGGGGGGGCCTCCTACAATGAGCAGTTCTTC.

This chain joins TRBV7-3 and TRBJ2-1; 13 nucleotides line up with TRBD2. Germline V gene lookup returns CDR1 SGHTA and CDR2 FQGTGA. The J segment lost 7 bases and the V segment lost 5 bases, leaving 14 bases of the junction unmatched. CDR3 length: 18 amino acids. The DNA for the CDR3 is TGTGCCAGCAGCCGCTTACCCCCGACTAGCGGGGGGTGGAATGAGCAGTTCTTC. It translates to CASSRLPPTSGGWNEQFF.

The rearrangement uses TRBV15 and TRBJ2-3, with D maybe TRBD2 (5 bases). Germline values: CDR1 LNHNV, CDR2 YYDKDF (reference sequence). The CDR3 sequence is 18 residues long. V lost 5 bases and J 4 bases, leaving 25 bases between the germline ends. CDR3: CATSGGGLSSNRADTQYF. The DNA for the CDR3 is TGTGCCACCAGCGGTGGAGGCCTTTCCTCAAATAGGGCAGATACGCAGTATTTT. The variable domain in full, with the rest retrieved from reference TRBV15 and TRBJ2-3, is DAMVIQNPRYQVTQFGKPVTLSCSQTLNHNVMYWYQQKSSQAPKLLFHYYDKDFNNEADTPDNFQSRRPNTSFCFLDIRSPGLGDTAMYLCATSGGGLSSNRADTQYFGPGTRLTVL.

The chain employs TRBV12-5 and TRBJ1-5; a weak D match, TRBD1 (6 bases). The V gene lost 5 bases and the J gene lost 0 bases, with 14 bases spanning the gap. Germline assignment: CDR1 LGHNT and CDR2 FRNRAP. This CDR3 has 16 residues. CDR3 sequence: CASGPQQGVSNQPQHF. DNA for the CDR3: TGTGCTAGTGGTCCTCAACAGGGAGTTAGCAATCAGCCCCAGCATTTT. Full variable domain (rest looked up from reference TRBV12-5 and TRBJ1-5): DARVTQTPRHKVTEMGQEVTMRCQPILGHNTVFWYRQTMMQGLELLAYFRNRAPLDDSGMPKDRFSAEMPDATLATLKIQPSEPRDSAVYFCASGPQQGVSNQPQHFGDGTRLSIL.

The chain combines TRBV6-5 with TRBJ2-5; 7 bases map to TRBD2. With 4 bases clipped from V and 1 base from J, the junction kept 6 bases outside the gene matches. The germline gives CDR1 MNHEY, CDR2 SVGAGI. This CDR3 is built from 15 residues. The CDR3 DNA sequence: TGTGCCAGCAGTTCCTTTAGCGGGCTCCAAGAGACCCAGTACTTC. Protein sequence: CASSSFSGLQETQYF.

The genes are TRBV4-3 and TRBJ1-2; D might be TRBD1 (5 bases). CDR3 size: 15 residues. Trimming removed 2 bases from V and 4 bases from J, with 14 bases in between. Germline loops: CDR1 LGHNA, CDR2 YSLEER. The CDR3 region is CASSQLAGDSYGYTF. The CDR3 region has the DNA TGCGCCAGCAGCCAACTCGCGGGGGATAGCTATGGCTACACCTTC.

As DNA, the CDR3 is TGCGCCAGCCTTTCGGGACAGGGAAGCTCGGGCACTGAAGCTTTCTTT. Translating gives CASLSGQGSSGTEAFF. The rearrangement joins TRBV5-1 to TRBJ1-1, with TRBD1 matching 9 bases. There are 16 residues in the CDR3. Germline CDR1 and CDR2: SGHRS and YFSETQ. The V segment lost 7 bases and the J segment 4 bases; nucleotides outside the gene matches: 14.

The chain couples TRBV6-6 to TRBJ2-7, with 10 bases identical to TRBD2. The CDR3 length is 14 residues. Germline values: CDR1 MNHNY, CDR2 SVGAGI (reference sequence). Germline trimming cut 6 bases from V and 0 bases from J; bases unmatched to any gene: 2. In nucleotides, the CDR3 is TGTGCCAGCAGCTTAGCGGGGGGCTCCTACGAGCAGTACTTC. It encodes CASSLAGGSYEQYF.

The rearrangement uses TRBV28 and TRBJ1-5; no firm D call. Germline assignment: CDR1 MDHEN and CDR2 SYDVKM. The length of the CDR3 is 13 residues. V gave up 7 bases and J gave up 0 bases, with 7 bases separating them. The DNA for the CDR3 is TGTGCCAGCACCGAGGGTAGCAATCAGCCCCAGCATTTT. Amino acids: CASTEGSNQPQHF.

The table lists this clone with a few counts. The genes are TRBV25-1 and TRBJ2-7; unclear D gene. V shed 2 bases and J shed 4 bases, with 6 bases lying between them. Germline CDR1 is MGHDK and CDR2 is SYGVNS. This CDR3 contains 12 residues. CDR3 amino acids: CASSEGVYEQYF. The CDR3 DNA sequence: TGTGCCAGCAGTGAAGGGGTATACGAGCAGTACTTC.

This chain links TRBV28 with TRBJ1-2, with 8 bases identical to TRBD1. The V segment lost 6 bases and the J segment 5 bases; nucleotides outside the gene matches: 11. Germline CDR1 reads MDHEN; CDR2 reads SYDVKM. The CDR3 has 15 residues. The CDR3 DNA follows: TGTGCCAGCAGACCCCAAGACAGGGGCCGGTATGGCTACACCTTC. It yields the protein CASRPQDRGRYGYTF.

The chain uses TRBV7-2 and TRBJ2-5; D might be TRBD1 or TRBD2, each matching 5 bases. CDR3 size: 13 residues. V was trimmed by 4 bases and J by 4 bases, leaving 10 bases between them. CDR1 and CDR2 from the germline V gene are SGHTA and FQGNSA. CDR3 region: CASSSRGAETQYF. The CDR3 region has the DNA TGTGCCAGCAGCTCTAGAGGGGCAGAGACCCAGTACTTC.

This clone came up a few times. CDR3 sequence: CASSRIGAGNTIYF. CDR3 nucleotide sequence: TGTGCCAGTAGTCGAATCGGAGCTGGAAACACCATATATTTT. The chain uses TRBV19 and TRBJ1-3; D is uncertain. V dropped 5 bases and J dropped 2 bases, with 10 bases sitting between them. CDR1 is LNHDA, CDR2 SQIVND, per germline (reference sequence). This CDR3 has 14 residues.

The rearrangement uses TRBV5-6 and TRBJ2-6; D remains unclear. Trimming removed 3 bases from V and 1 base from J, with 8 bases in between. This CDR3 region has 15 residues. Germline CDR1 is SGHDT and CDR2 is YYEEEE. The CDR3 spells CASSWTFSGANVLTF. CDR3 DNA: TGTGCCAGCAGCTGGACCTTTTCTGGGGCCAACGTCCTGACTTTC.

A word on this clone: The same CDR3 arises from other DNA sequences in this sample as well. The chain employs TRBV20-1 and TRBJ2-7, with D perhaps TRBD1 (5 bases). This CDR3 spans 11 amino acids. The V end lost 6 bases, the J end lost 0 bases, and 6 bases lay between the germline ends. Looked up from germline, CDR1 is DFQATT and CDR2 is SNEGSKA (reference sequence). The CDR3 is CSARDSYEQYF. The CDR3 DNA reads TGCAGTGCCAGGGACTCCTACGAGCAGTACTTC.

This chain connects TRBV6-1 to TRBJ2-3, with D hard to call. CDR1 is MNHNS, CDR2 SASEGT, per germline. Trimming removed 0 bases from V and 6 bases from J, with 7 bases in between. The CDR3 spans 13 residues. The CDR3 spells CASSEAPFDTQYF. The CDR3 DNA is TGTGCCAGCAGTGAAGCCCCGTTTGATACGCAGTATTTT.

The CDR3 region has the DNA TGTGCCAGCAGCTTGTCCCCCCAGGGCGGAAACATTCAGTACTTC. Protein product: CASSLSPQGGNIQYF. V is TRBV5-5 and J is TRBJ2-4; D is perhaps TRBD1 (5 bases). The CDR3 length is 15 residues. The germline V and J ends were trimmed by 1 base and 6 bases, with 14 bases remaining between them. Germline values: CDR1 SGHKS, CDR2 YYEKEE (reference sequence).